This is a list of T cell receptor beta chains from one sample in a study of beta chain features in type 1 diabetes. The assay was immunoSEQ multiplex PCR, and TCRdb's table has in-frame clones only and misses some. The sample shows some 140,000 clones, approximately 9% of them seen only once. Sequencing input: central memory CD4+ T cells from blood. The receptors stem from a man younger than 40 with type 1 diabetes. Both conserved end residues are part of each CDR3. D genes are given only for firm matches. The size of a clone is reported for some rows only, either as once, few or many, or as a class for expanded clones.

v_gene	abundance	j_gene	d_gene	CDR3aa	CDR3nt
TRBV5-4	NA	TRBJ2-3	NA	CASSFVTDTQYF	TGTGCCAGCAGCTTCGTCACAGATACGCAGTATTTT
TRBV6-1	few	TRBJ2-7	TRBD2	CASSETSVTTYEQYF	TGTGCCAGCAGTGAAACTAGCGTAACCACCTACGAGCAGTACTTC
TRBV9	few	TRBJ1-2	NA	CASSTHSGSNYGYTF	TGTGCCAGCAGCACCCACTCGGGTTCTAACTATGGCTACACCTTC
TRBV5-6	NA	TRBJ2-1	TRBD2	CASSLALAGGRYNEQFF	TGTGCCAGCAGCTTGGCTCTAGCGGGGGGGCGTTACAATGAGCAGTTCTTC
TRBV9	NA	TRBJ2-5	NA	CASTPMGAQETQYF	TGTGCCAGCACCCCGATGGGGGCACAAGAGACCCAGTACTTC
TRBV9	NA	TRBJ2-1	TRBD2	CASTETSGGNYNEQFF	TGTGCCAGCACAGAGACTAGCGGGGGGAACTACAATGAGCAGTTCTTC
TRBV4-2	few	TRBJ1-5	NA	CASSRGDQPQHF	TGTGCCAGCTCCAGGGGAGATCAGCCCCAGCATTTT
TRBV4-3	few	TRBJ2-7	TRBD2	CASSQLSSGGEQYF	TGCGCCAGCAGCCAACTCTCTTCGGGAGGCGAGCAGTACTTC
TRBV7-2	NA	TRBJ1-4	NA	CASSQNPNEKLFF	TGTGCCAGCAGCCAAAATCCTAATGAAAAACTGTTTTTT
TRBV5-1	few	TRBJ1-2	NA	CASSPGDNARLNYGYTF	TGCGCCAGCAGCCCTGGGGACAACGCCAGACTTAACTATGGCTACACCTTC
TRBV7-2	NA	TRBJ2-3	NA	CASSSNTDTQYF	TGTGCCAGCAGCTCTAACACAGATACGCAGTATTTT
TRBV7-3	NA	TRBJ2-3	NA	CASSTSTGPDTQYF	TGTGCCAGCAGCACATCTACAGGGCCAGATACGCAGTATTTT
TRBV28	few	TRBJ2-5	TRBD1	CASRGGQGPETQYF	TGTGCCAGCAGGGGCGGACAGGGCCCAGAGACCCAGTACTTC
TRBV2	few	TRBJ2-7	TRBD1	CASSPGTGTEQYF	TGTGCCAGCAGTCCCGGGACAGGGACCGAGCAGTACTTC
TRBV18	NA	TRBJ2-2	NA	CASSTGGQELFF	TGTGCCAGCTCTACCGGGGGGCAGGAGCTGTTTTTT
TRBV4-2	NA	TRBJ1-2	NA	CASSQGGREPYTF	TGTGCCAGCAGCCAAGGAGGTCGGGAACCTTACACCTTC
TRBV7-7	few	TRBJ2-3	NA	CASSLVPGNTDTQYF	TGTGCTAGCAGCTTAGTTCCGGGGAACACAGATACGCAGTATTTT
TRBV18	NA	TRBJ1-2	NA	CASRFSVSNYGYTF	TGTGCCAGCCGATTTTCAGTTTCTAACTATGGCTACACCTTC
TRBV7-2	few	TRBJ2-1	TRBD1	CASSLLGTEGNEQFF	TGTGCCAGCAGCCTCCTAGGGACAGAAGGTAATGAGCAGTTCTTC
TRBV2	few	TRBJ1-4	NA	CASSPLGGATNEKLFF	TGTGCCAGCAGTCCTTTAGGCGGAGCAACTAATGAAAAACTGTTTTTT
TRBV4-3	few	TRBJ2-2	NA	CASSQDWATGELFF	TGCGCCAGCAGCCAAGATTGGGCCACCGGGGAGCTGTTTTTT
TRBV6-5	NA	TRBJ1-2	NA	CASSYLGGNYGYTF	TGTGCCAGCAGTTACTTGGGAGGTAACTATGGCTACACCTTC
TRBV29-1	NA	TRBJ2-1	NA	CSANQGDGNNEQFF	TGCAGCGCTAACCAAGGGGATGGGAACAATGAGCAGTTCTTC
TRBV7-9	few	TRBJ1-2	TRBD1	CASSSDPRDRPFWGYTF	TGTGCCAGCAGCTCGGACCCCCGGGACAGGCCCTTCTGGGGCTACACCTTC
TRBV27	NA	TRBJ2-4	NA	CASSRTLAKNIQYF	TGTGCCAGCAGCAGGACATTGGCCAAAAACATTCAGTACTTC
TRBV20-1	NA	TRBJ2-3	NA	CSASRRTQYF	TGCAGTGCTAGTAGGAGGACCCAGTATTTT
TRBV14	NA	TRBJ2-3	NA	CASSQYAGSTDTQYF	TGTGCCAGCAGCCAATATGCAGGTAGCACAGATACGCAGTATTTT
TRBV7-6	NA	TRBJ2-3	TRBD2	CASSPLAGGPVTDTQYF	TGTGCCAGCAGCCCACTAGCGGGGGGGCCGGTCACAGATACGCAGTATTTT
TRBV6-6	few	TRBJ2-7	NA	CASRQRDMSYEQYF	TGTGCCAGCAGGCAGAGGGATATGAGTTACGAGCAGTACTTC
TRBV11-2	few	TRBJ2-1	TRBD2	CASSFGVAGYNEQFF	TGTGCCAGCAGCTTTGGAGTAGCGGGGTACAATGAGCAGTTCTTC
TRBV7-2	NA	TRBJ1-3	NA	CASSTWASPGNTIYF	TGTGCCAGCAGCACCTGGGCCTCTCCGGGAAACACCATATATTTT
TRBV6-5	few	TRBJ2-1	NA	CASSYSGQSYNEQFF	TGTGCCAGCAGTTACTCGGGGCAGTCCTACAATGAGCAGTTCTTC
TRBV29-1	few	TRBJ1-2	NA	CSVDRSGTGNYGYTF	TGCAGCGTTGACCGGTCAGGAACCGGTAACTATGGCTACACCTTC
TRBV9	NA	TRBJ1-3	NA	CASSSQGYGNTIYF	TGTGCCAGCAGCTCACAGGGTTACGGAAACACCATATATTTT
TRBV7-2	NA	TRBJ2-2	NA	CATRREDGELFF	TGTGCCACCCGTAGGGAGGACGGGGAGCTGTTTTTT
TRBV23-1	few	TRBJ1-3	NA	CASSPRAGERNTIYF	TGCGCCAGCAGCCCACGGGCAGGGGAAAGAAACACCATATATTTT
TRBV9	few	TRBJ2-3	NA	CASSVGAEDTQYF	TGTGCCAGCAGCGTAGGCGCGGAAGATACGCAGTATTTT
TRBV29-1	few	TRBJ2-7	TRBD2	CSVERGALGEQYF	TGCAGCGTTGAGCGGGGGGCGCTCGGCGAGCAGTACTTC
TRBV7-3	NA	TRBJ2-2	TRBD1	CASRGTENTGELFF	TGTGCCAGCAGGGGGACAGAGAACACCGGGGAGCTGTTTTTT
TRBV11-3	NA	TRBJ1-1	NA	CASSLAENTEAFF	TGTGCCAGCAGCTTAGCAGAGAACACTGAAGCTTTCTTT
TRBV7-9	NA	TRBJ1-4	TRBD1	CASDRGTNEKLFF	TGTGCCAGCGACAGGGGGACTAATGAAAAACTGTTTTTT
TRBV18	few	TRBJ1-1	NA	CASSAQGTEAFF	TGTGCCAGCTCAGCCCAGGGAACTGAAGCTTTCTTT
TRBV4-2	few	TRBJ2-3	NA	CASSRTGYSTDTQYF	TGTGCCAGCAGCCGTACAGGGTACTCCACAGATACGCAGTATTTT
TRBV11-2	few	TRBJ2-1	NA	CASSYHYLTERHEQFF	TGTGCCAGCAGCTACCACTACCTGACGGAACGCCATGAGCAGTTCTTC
TRBV4-1	NA	TRBJ2-1	TRBD2	CASSQAKGLAGFRNEQFF	TGCGCCAGCAGCCAAGCTAAGGGACTAGCGGGGTTCCGCAATGAGCAGTTCTTC
TRBV28	NA	TRBJ2-7	TRBD1	CASSLGGQDLYEQYF	TGTGCCAGCAGTTTGGGTGGACAGGATCTCTACGAGCAGTACTTC
TRBV19	NA	TRBJ1-2	NA	CASSIVEQSYGYTF	TGTGCCAGTAGTATAGTAGAACAGTCCTATGGCTACACCTTC
TRBV7-8	NA	TRBJ2-1	TRBD1	CASSPGQAVYNEQFF	TGTGCCAGCAGCCCAGGACAGGCAGTATACAATGAGCAGTTCTTC
TRBV7-2	NA	TRBJ1-4	NA	CASSQERPQGGNEKLFF	TGCGCCAGCAGCCAAGAACGCCCACAGGGTGGTAATGAAAAACTGTTTTTT